The present entry profiles one T cell receptor (beta chain) with its context. Germline V gives CDR1 LGHDT, CDR2 YNNKEL (reference sequence). This CDR3 is 15 amino acids long. V was clipped by 3 bases and J by 1 base, with 12 bases between them. The sample is drawn from a study of blood T cell repertoires in COVID-19. Clones were sequenced by immunoSEQ multiplex PCR, and TCRdb holds only the in-frame ones, with some missing. The table records about 20,000 clones, about nine tenths of them present only once. The specimen was peripheral blood. This sequence was found in a man between 50 and 59 years old with active COVID-19. The V and J genes are TRBV3-1 (or the pseudogene TRBV3-2) and TRBJ1-1; weak D call: TRBD1 (5 bases). DNA of the CDR3: TGTGCCAGCAGCCAGACGGGGGACCGGAACACTGAAGCTTTCTTT. As protein: CASSQTGDRNTEAFF.